The 19 T cell receptor beta chains below all came from one sample that was sequenced in a study of cytomegalovirus exposure and HLA in healthy donors. 13 Jbeta primers and 60 Vbeta primers were used for the PCR. Generated by immunoSEQ multiplex PCR, the TCRdb table keeps only in-frame clones and is missing some. This table holds approximately 59,000 clones, 68% found once. The source material was PBMCs. These receptors all stem from a man aged 35-49 years in good health and CMV-seropositive.

The rearrangement uses TRBV19 and TRBJ1-2; 9 nucleotides match TRBD1. Germline V gives CDR1 LNHDA, CDR2 SQIVND (reference sequence). The trim removed 5 bases at V and 4 bases at J, leaving 11 bases unmatched. The length of the CDR3 is 16 residues. The CDR3 nucleotides read TGTGCCAGTAGTTTGCGGACAGGGGTAATGGTCTATGGCTACACCTTC. Its protein is CASSLRTGVMVYGYTF.

The chain uses TRBV11-3 and TRBJ2-5; possibly TRBD2 for D (7 bases). V lost 1 base to trimming and J lost 5 bases, with 11 bases between them. Germline CDR1 SGHNT, CDR2 YENEEA. This CDR3 contains 14 residues. CDR3 sequence: CASSLAGGAETQYF. CDR3 coding DNA: TGTGCCAGCAGCTTAGCGGGGGGCGCGGAGACCCAGTACTTC.

The chain combines TRBV5-1 with TRBJ2-3; D is ambiguous. The CDR3 loop spans 15 amino acids. Germline assignment: CDR1 SGHRS and CDR2 YFSETQ. V dropped 5 bases and J dropped 5 bases, with 18 bases sitting between them. CDR3 nucleotide sequence: TGCGCCAGCAGGGGCCAGCTTCAGTCAGTAGATACGCAGTATTTT. This codes for CASRGQLQSVDTQYF.

The chain employs TRBV6-5 and TRBJ2-7, with 8 bases lining up with TRBD1. The CDR3 totals 13 residues. CDR1 is MNHEY and CDR2 is SVGAGI in the germline V gene. J lost 6 bases, V lost 6 bases, and 7 bases had no gene match. The CDR3 DNA is TGTGCCAGCAGCAAACAGGGGGTCGTCGAGCAGTACTTC. Amino acids: CASSKQGVVEQYF.

This chain uses TRBV19 with TRBJ1-5, with a tentative D call TRBD1 (6 bases). Germline V gene data show CDR1 as LNHDA and CDR2 as SQIVND (reference sequence). V was trimmed by 7 bases and J by 3 bases, leaving 19 bases between them. CDR3 length equals 16 residues. The DNA for the CDR3 is TGTGCCAGTAACCCACAGGGCCCGGGGTCCAATCAGCCCCAGCATTTT. Translation gives CASNPQGPGSNQPQHF.

The rearrangement joins TRBV7-9 to TRBJ1-6, with 10 positions matching TRBD1. Germline CDR1 SEHNR, CDR2 FQNEAQ (reference sequence). The CDR3 covers 14 residues. Losses at the gene ends were 5 bases for V and 7 bases for J; bases not matched to a gene: 2. In nucleotides, the CDR3 is TGTGCCAGCAGCCCGGACAGGGGGAATTCACCCCTCCACTTT. Translating it yields CASSPDRGNSPLHF.

The chain links TRBV5-6 to TRBJ2-5; 7 bases align to TRBD1. Germline CDR1 is SGHDT and CDR2 is YYEEEE. V was clipped by 3 bases and J by 1 base; unmatched bases: 3. The CDR3 has 14 residues. The CDR3 protein is CASSWGQLQETQYF. The CDR3 coding sequence is TGTGCCAGCAGCTGGGGACAGCTCCAAGAGACCCAGTACTTC.

This clone was found once. The gene calls are TRBV6-1 and TRBJ1-2; TRBD1 agrees at 10 bases. Germline V lookup: CDR1 MNHNS, CDR2 SASEGT. CDR3 size: 14 residues. V shed 6 bases, J shed 4 bases, and the junction held 5 bases outside the gene matches. The DNA for the CDR3 is TGTGCCAGCAGGACCGGGACAGGGGTCTATGGCTACACCTTC. This translates into CASRTGTGVYGYTF.

The chain couples TRBV4-3 to TRBJ1-4; D perhaps matches TRBD1 (5 bases). The germline CDR1 and CDR2 sequences are LGHNA and YSLEER. Trimming removed 5 bases at V and 0 bases at J, with 13 bases between. The CDR3 contains 16 residues. The CDR3 DNA follows: TGCGCCAGCAGCGGTCGCGGGGGAGCAACTAATGAAAAACTGTTTTTT. As protein: CASSGRGGATNEKLFF.

This clone was counted only a few times. The rearrangement uses TRBV30 and TRBJ2-7, with D uncertain. This CDR3 spans 11 amino acids. Per the germline V gene, CDR1 is GTSNPN and CDR2 is SVGIG (reference sequence). Trimming took 0 bases from V and 7 from J, leaving 7 bases between them. CDR3 residues: CAWSVVREQYF. In nucleotides, the CDR3 is TGTGCCTGGAGTGTAGTCAGGGAGCAGTACTTC.

The rearrangement links TRBV5-6 to TRBJ2-7, with TRBD1 matching 8 bases. Per the germline V gene, CDR1 is SGHDT and CDR2 is YYEEEE. The length of the CDR3 is 13 residues. After removal of 3 bases from V and 2 bases from J, the junction contained 1 base not matched to a gene. DNA for the CDR3: TGTGCCAGCAGCTGGGACAGGACCTACGAGCAGTACTTC. The encoded protein is CASSWDRTYEQYF. Full variable domain (missing parts from reference TRBV5-6 and TRBJ2-7): DAGVTQSPTHLIKTRGQQVTLRCSPKSGHDTVSWYQQALGQGPQFIFQYYEEEERQRGNFPDRFSGHQFPNYSSELNVNALLLGDSALYLCASSWDRTYEQYFGPGTRLTVT.

The CDR3 loop reads CASSHGGAGETQYF. The CDR3 region has the DNA TGTGCCAGCAGCCACGGGGGGGCTGGAGAGACCCAGTACTTC. V is TRBV4-2 and J is TRBJ2-5, with 8 bases fitting TRBD2. The CDR3 covers 14 residues. Trimming cost V 3 bases and J 4 bases; bases outside gene matches: 4. Germline assignment: CDR1 LGHNA and CDR2 YNFKEQ.

Written as DNA, the CDR3 is TGTGCCAGCAGTGGACTCGTGGCCTACGAGCAGTACTTC. It yields the protein CASSGLVAYEQYF. The chain employs TRBV7-2 and TRBJ2-7, with a tentative D call TRBD2 (5 bases). Trimming pared 6 bases from V and 2 bases from J, leaving 11 bases between. From germline, CDR1 is SGHTA and CDR2 FQGNSA. This CDR3 has 13 amino acids.

The V call is TRBV7-9, the J call TRBJ2-3; tentative D call: TRBD2 (5 bases). Looked up from germline, CDR1 is SEHNR and CDR2 is FQNEAQ (reference sequence). There are 14 residues in the CDR3. V lost 3 bases and J 6 bases, leaving 13 bases between the germline ends. CDR3 in amino acids: CASSLDLNPDTQYF. The CDR3 DNA follows: TGTGCCAGCAGCTTGGACTTAAATCCCGATACGCAGTATTTT.

The chain combines TRBV5-6 with TRBJ2-7; 9 nucleotides agree with TRBD1. Per the germline V gene, CDR1 is SGHDT and CDR2 is YYEEEE. This CDR3 is built from 13 residues. V was clipped by 0 bases and J by 7 bases; unmatched bases: 2. The CDR3 nucleotides are TGTGCCAGCAGCTTGGGACAGGGGGGGGAGCAGTACTTC. Amino acid sequence: CASSLGQGGEQYF. Full variable domain (outside the CDR3, taken from reference TRBV5-6 and TRBJ2-7): DAGVTQSPTHLIKTRGQQVTLRCSPKSGHDTVSWYQQALGQGPQFIFQYYEEEERQRGNFPDRFSGHQFPNYSSELNVNALLLGDSALYLCASSLGQGGEQYFGPGTRLTVT.

The chain has TRBV2 and TRBJ2-7, with 8 bases fitting TRBD1. The germline gives CDR1 SNHLY, CDR2 FYNNEI. V dropped 4 bases and J dropped 2; count of bases not matched to a gene: 10. The CDR3 loop spans 16 amino acids. The CDR3 region has the DNA TGTGCCAGCAGTGTAGGGGGGACAGGCCTCCCCTACGAGCAGTACTTC. It codes for CASSVGGTGLPYEQYF.

The V call is TRBV29-1, the J call TRBJ1-1, with no clear D. The V gene's germline CDR1 is SQVTM and CDR2 ANQGSEA. Trimming took 6 bases from V and 1 from J, leaving 9 bases between them. There are 12 residues in the CDR3. CDR3 nucleotides: TGCAGCGTGGCCTCCCAGAACACTGAAGCTTTCTTT. This sequence encodes CSVASQNTEAFF.

The chain uses TRBV7-2 and TRBJ2-1; tentatively, D is TRBD1 (7 bases). Germline loops: CDR1 SGHTA, CDR2 FQGNSA. The CDR3 has 14 amino acids. The V gene lost 5 bases and the J gene lost 4 bases, with 12 bases spanning the gap. The CDR3 loop is CASSRRGAYNEQFF. CDR3 nucleotides: TGTGCCAGCAGCCGCAGGGGGGCGTACAATGAGCAGTTCTTC.

This clone occurred a few times. V is TRBV5-1 and J is TRBJ2-7; 13 bases are a match to TRBD2. Trimming at V came to 0 bases and at J to 5 bases, leaving 8 bases not matched to a gene. The CDR3 length is 17 residues. Germline assignment: CDR1 SGHRS and CDR2 YFSETQ. The CDR3 bases are TGCGCCAGCAGCTTGGCAATACTAGCGGGAGGGCCTAACGAGCAGTACTTC. Its translation is CASSLAILAGGPNEQYF.